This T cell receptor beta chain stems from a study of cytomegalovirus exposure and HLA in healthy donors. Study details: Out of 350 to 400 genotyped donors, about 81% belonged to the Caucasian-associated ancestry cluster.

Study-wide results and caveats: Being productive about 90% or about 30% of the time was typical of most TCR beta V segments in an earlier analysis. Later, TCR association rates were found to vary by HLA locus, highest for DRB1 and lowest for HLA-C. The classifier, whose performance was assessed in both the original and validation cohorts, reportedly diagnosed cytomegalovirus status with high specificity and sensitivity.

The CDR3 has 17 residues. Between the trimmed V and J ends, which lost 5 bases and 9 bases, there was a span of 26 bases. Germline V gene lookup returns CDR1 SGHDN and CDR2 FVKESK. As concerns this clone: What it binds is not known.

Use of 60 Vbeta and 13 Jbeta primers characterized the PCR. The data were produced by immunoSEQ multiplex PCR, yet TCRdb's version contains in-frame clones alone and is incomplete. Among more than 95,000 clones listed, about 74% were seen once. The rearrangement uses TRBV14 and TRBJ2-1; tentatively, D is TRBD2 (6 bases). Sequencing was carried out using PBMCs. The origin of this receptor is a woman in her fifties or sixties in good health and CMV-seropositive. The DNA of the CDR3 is TGTGCCAGCAGCTTACGGGACTCCAAGACGTTCCTTAGTGAGCAGTTCTTC. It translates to CASSLRDSKTFLSEQFF.